This T cell receptor beta chain stems from a study of blood T cell repertoires in COVID-19. The wider study: Samples came from the United States, Italy and Spain, spanning acute and convalescent COVID-19.

Germline CDR1 is MGHRA and CDR2 is YSYEKL. The CDR3 consists of 17 residues. The V gene end was trimmed by 2 bases and the J gene end by 5 bases; junction bases not matched to a gene: 11. Clones were sequenced by immunoSEQ multiplex PCR, and TCRdb holds only the in-frame ones, with some missing. The table includes tens of thousands of clones, about 85% detected once. The chain is built from TRBV4-1 and TRBJ1-2; TRBD1 agrees at 10 bases. The sequence came from a man aged 60 to 75 with COVID-19, enrolled during active disease. The specimen sequenced was peripheral blood. The CDR3 DNA is TGCGCCAGCAGCCAACGACAGGGGGCCTTTCCGGAGTATGGCTACACCTTC. Encoded protein: CASSQRQGAFPEYGYTF.